A single sample gave rise to the 30 T cell receptor beta chains below, sequenced in a study of a mutant IDH1 vaccine in newly diagnosed glioma. Sequencing used immunoSEQ multiplex PCR; TCRdb keeps in-frame clones, though not all of them. The sample lists about 59,000 clones, 75% to 95% seen once, with approximately 2.4% in the top ten. Time point here: baseline, week 1 (first vaccination visit). Indicated treatment: pre-vaccination baseline after standard-of-care therapy. The sequencing here drew on PBMCs, taken from a glioma patient treated with radiotherapy, temozolomide or both. The source of these receptors is a man aged 50 or older with glioma.

The chain combines TRBV29-1 with TRBJ1-5; TRBD1 might be the D (6 bases). Trimming removed 4 bases from V and 1 base from J, with 14 bases in between. The CDR3 is made up of 15 amino acids. CDR1 SQVTM and CDR2 ANQGSEA come from the germline V gene. The CDR3 bases are TGCAGCGTTGCTGGGGGCTGGGGAAGCAATCAGCCCCAGCATTTT. This codes for CSVAGGWGSNQPQHF. Full variable domain (rest looked up from reference TRBV29-1 and TRBJ1-5): SAVISQKPSRDICQRGTSLTIQCQVDSQVTMMFWYRQQPGQSLTLIATANQGSEATYESGFVIDKFPISRPNLTFSTLTVSNMSPEDSSIYLCSVAGGWGSNQPQHFGDGTRLSIL.

V is TRBV7-9 and J is TRBJ1-4; D uncertain. CDR1 is SEHNR and CDR2 is FQNEAQ in the germline V gene (reference sequence). This CDR3 has 11 residues. V gave up 5 bases and J gave up 8 bases, with 6 bases separating them. CDR3 in DNA: TGTGCCAGCAGCGCCGGGGAAAAACTGTTTTTT. Translating gives CASSAGEKLFF.

The genes are TRBV7-9 and TRBJ1-1; D remains ambiguous. Germline-derived CDR1 and CDR2 are SEHNR and FQNEAQ (reference sequence). The germline V and J ends were trimmed by 4 bases and 7 bases, with 7 bases remaining between them. The CDR3 sequence is 11 residues long. This chain's CDR3 is CASSSDHEAFF. The CDR3 nucleotides are TGTGCCAGCAGCTCGGATCATGAAGCTTTCTTT.

This chain links TRBV19 with TRBJ2-3; a possible D gene is TRBD1 (6 bases). Germline V lookup: CDR1 LNHDA, CDR2 SQIVND (reference sequence). The CDR3 loop spans 16 amino acids. V shed 4 bases and J shed 5 bases, with 19 bases lying between them. The DNA for the CDR3 is TGTGCCAGTAGTACCGCCGGTGACAGGAGTTTAGATACGCAGTATTTT. Amino acid sequence: CASSTAGDRSLDTQYF.

V usage is TRBV2 and J usage is TRBJ2-3, with a weak D call TRBD1 (5 bases). Germline CDR1 reads SNHLY; CDR2 reads FYNNEI. Trimming cost V 5 bases and J 2 bases, with 8 bases left between them. This CDR3 has 13 amino acids. The CDR3 loop reads CASSTGYTDTQYF. In nucleotides, the CDR3 is TGTGCCAGCAGTACAGGTTACACAGATACGCAGTATTTT.

This clone qualifies as large (0.1 to 1%). The J gene is TRBJ2-2, the V gene TRBV7-3; D is uncertain. The V gene's germline CDR1 is SGHTA and CDR2 FQGTGA. This CDR3 has 11 amino acids. The germline V and J ends were trimmed by 4 bases and 6 bases, with 3 bases remaining between them. The CDR3: CASSYSGELFF. For the CDR3, the DNA is TGTGCCAGCAGCTACTCCGGGGAGCTGTTTTTT.

The rearrangement links TRBV4-1 to TRBJ2-5; 9 nucleotides agree with TRBD2. This CDR3 contains 16 residues. The trim removed 4 bases at V and 5 bases at J, leaving 11 bases unmatched. In germline, CDR1 is MGHRA, CDR2 YSYEKL. The CDR3 is CASSPPPGLAGETQYF. Here the CDR3 DNA reads TGCGCCAGCAGCCCCCCCCCGGGACTAGCAGGCGAGACCCAGTACTTC.

The V call is TRBV2, the J call TRBJ2-5, with 7 bases aligning to TRBD1. The V gene's germline CDR1 is SNHLY and CDR2 FYNNEI. The CDR3 sequence is 15 residues long. V gave up 2 bases and J gave up 1 base; unmatched junction bases: 4. CDR3 in amino acids: CASSEWQGVQETQYF. The DNA for the CDR3 is TGTGCCAGCAGTGAATGGCAGGGGGTCCAAGAGACCCAGTACTTC. The variable domain in full, with the rest retrieved from reference TRBV2 and TRBJ2-5, is EPEVTQTPSHQVTQMGQEVILRCVPISNHLYFYWYRQILGQKVEFLVSFYNNEISEKSEIFDDQFSVERPDGSNFTLKIRSTKLEDSAMYFCASSEWQGVQETQYFGPGTRLLVL.

The rearrangement uses TRBV5-4 and TRBJ1-2, with D possibly matching TRBD1 (5 bases). V was clipped by 6 bases and J by 4 bases, with 16 bases between them. The germline V gene encodes CDR1 SGHNT and CDR2 YYREEE (reference sequence). The CDR3 sequence is 14 residues long. CDR3 bases: TGTGCCAGCACCCTGGGAGGGACGGGCTATGGCTACACCTTC. Translation gives CASTLGGTGYGYTF.

As DNA, the CDR3 is TGTGCCAGCAGCTCGGGACTAGCGGGAGCCTCCTACGAGCAGTACTTC. It is translated as CASSSGLAGASYEQYF. This chain joins TRBV7-9 and TRBJ2-7; 14 nucleotides agree with TRBD2. V was pared by 4 bases and J by 0 bases, with 2 bases of the junction left unmatched. The CDR3 is made up of 16 amino acids. CDR1 and CDR2 from the germline V gene are SEHNR and FQNEAQ (reference sequence). Full variable domain (outside the CDR3, taken from reference TRBV7-9 and TRBJ2-7): DTGVSQNPRHKITKRGQNVTFRCDPISEHNRLYWYRQTLGQGPEFLTYFQNEAQLEKSRLLSDRFSAERPKGSFSTLEIQRTEQGDSAMYLCASSSGLAGASYEQYFGPGTRLTVT.

This chain uses TRBV7-9 with TRBJ2-1; TRBD2 is a possible D gene (6 bases). Deletions cut 5 bases from V and 3 bases from J, with 17 bases between. The CDR3 runs to 16 residues. Germline loops: CDR1 SEHNR, CDR2 FQNEAQ (reference sequence). CDR3 residues: CASSPRDGSDYNEQFF. The CDR3 coding sequence is TGTGCCAGCAGCCCAAGAGACGGGAGTGACTACAATGAGCAGTTCTTC.

CDR3 sequence (DNA): TGTGCCAGCAGCTTGGACCGGCGACAGGGACGAAGCGAGTACTTC. It encodes CASSLDRRQGRSEYF. The gene calls are TRBV5-4 and TRBJ2-5, with 7 bases matching TRBD1. Germline V gives CDR1 SGHNT, CDR2 YYREEE (reference sequence). The CDR3 runs to 15 residues. Unmatched junction bases numbered 14, after V lost 0 bases and J lost 12 bases.

This clone was observed a single time. The chain carries TRBV4-3 and TRBJ2-5; 13 nucleotides line up with TRBD2. The V gene end was trimmed by 4 bases and the J gene end by 0 bases; junction bases not matched to a gene: 11. There are 19 residues in the CDR3. Germline V gene data show CDR1 as LGHNA and CDR2 as YSLEER. CDR3 amino acids: CASSPRSGLAGPYQETQYF. As DNA, the CDR3 is TGCGCCAGCAGCCCAAGATCGGGACTAGCGGGGCCGTACCAAGAGACCCAGTACTTC.

The CDR3 here is CASSQDRNSWSSDTQYF. CDR3 sequence (DNA): TGCGCCAGCAGCCAAGATAGGAATAGCTGGTCGTCAGATACGCAGTATTTT. V gene TRBV4-3 combines with J gene TRBJ2-3; D not certain. Germline V gene sequence: CDR1 LGHNA, CDR2 YSLEER. The germline V and J ends were trimmed by 0 bases and 4 bases, with 17 bases remaining between them. CDR3 length: 17 amino acids.

This clone has a handful of counts. The chain is built from TRBV2 and TRBJ1-5; 9 bases align to TRBD1. V lost 6 bases to trimming and J lost 7 bases; unmatched junction nucleotides: 4. Germline CDR1 and CDR2: SNHLY and FYNNEI. The CDR3 loop spans 13 amino acids. The CDR3 here is CASRGQGTQPQHF. DNA of the CDR3: TGTGCCAGCAGGGGACAGGGAACCCAGCCCCAGCATTTT.

The genes are TRBV9 and TRBJ2-6, with a possible D match to TRBD1 (6 bases). Trimming removed 3 bases from V and 2 bases from J, with 12 bases in between. Looked up from germline, CDR1 is SGDLS and CDR2 is YYNGEE. This CDR3 comprises 16 residues. This chain's CDR3 is CASSGRQVPGANVLTF. CDR3 nucleotides: TGTGCCAGCAGCGGGAGACAGGTCCCTGGGGCCAACGTCCTGACTTTC.

This clone showed up just once. The chain employs TRBV5-1 and TRBJ1-6; TRBD1 matches 7 bases. Germline V CDR1 and CDR2: SGHRS, YFSETQ. This CDR3 has 15 residues. Trimming removed 2 bases from V and 7 bases from J; junction bases left unmatched: 6. The DNA of the CDR3 is TGCGCCAGCAGCTTCGACGGGACAGAGAATTCACCCCTCCACTTT. It codes for CASSFDGTENSPLHF.

This clone was observed once. The genes are TRBV30 and TRBJ2-7, with D possibly called TRBD1 or TRBD2 (7 bases each). The CDR3 contains 15 residues. V shed 3 bases and J shed 7 bases, with 22 bases lying between them. CDR1 and CDR2 from the germline V gene are GTSNPN and SVGIG (reference sequence). CDR3 bases: TGTGCCTGGAGCTCGGGGGGACAGAGGGACGGGGAGCAGTACTTC. This sequence encodes CAWSSGGQRDGEQYF.

This chain joins TRBV4-3 and TRBJ2-5; TRBD1 or TRBD2 may be the D gene (5 bases each). This CDR3 spans 14 amino acids. The ends were cut back, 1 base at V and 4 bases at J, with 10 bases in the middle. Germline V CDR1 and CDR2: LGHNA, YSLEER. The CDR3 DNA is TGCGCCAGCAGCCAAGGGGGGTTTGGAGAGACCCAGTACTTC. It codes for CASSQGGFGETQYF.

The chain carries TRBV10-3 and TRBJ2-1; 7 nucleotides match TRBD2. CDR1 and CDR2 (germline): ENHRY, SYGVKD. The CDR3 spans 18 residues. J was trimmed by 4 bases and V by 2 bases; bases with no gene match: 14. The CDR3 is CAISEITGRGLGYNEQFF. The CDR3 DNA is TGTGCCATCAGTGAGATTACGGGACGAGGACTAGGGTACAATGAGCAGTTCTTC.

The V call is TRBV19, the J call TRBJ2-7, with 12 positions matching TRBD2. Germline CDR1 reads LNHDA; CDR2 reads SQIVND (reference sequence). The CDR3 extends over 14 amino acids. V was clipped by 6 bases and J by 2 bases; unmatched bases: 2. DNA of the CDR3: TGTGCCAGTAGCCTAGCGGGGGGGCCCTACGAGCAGTACTTC. Encoded protein: CASSLAGGPYEQYF. The whole variable domain, filled in from reference TRBV19 and TRBJ2-7, reads DGGITQSPKYLFRKEGQNVTLSCEQNLNHDAMYWYRQDPGQGLRLIYYSQIVNDFQKGDIAEGYSVSREKKESFPLTVTSAQKNPTAFYLCASSLAGGPYEQYFGPGTRLTVT.

This chain links TRBV6-1 with TRBJ1-4, with D unclear. Looked up from germline, CDR1 is MNHNS and CDR2 is SASEGT. The CDR3 runs 15 residues. Trimming removed 3 bases at V and 2 bases at J, with 10 bases between. As DNA, the CDR3 is TGTGCCAGCAGTGAGTGGTCCATTACTAATGAAAAACTGTTTTTT. Amino acids: CASSEWSITNEKLFF.

A few counts support this clone. J is TRBJ2-5 and V is TRBV7-2, with 12 bases lining up with TRBD2. CDR1 and CDR2 from the germline V gene are SGHTA and FQGNSA. The CDR3 has 15 residues. Losses at the gene ends were 8 bases for V and 4 bases for J; bases not matched to a gene: 8. The CDR3 DNA sequence: TGTGCCAGCGGCGGACTAGCGGGATTGGCAGAGACCCAGTACTTC. Translating it yields CASGGLAGLAETQYF.

This chain uses TRBV7-9 with TRBJ2-1, with D perhaps TRBD2 (5 bases). With 3 bases removed from V and 0 bases from J, the gap between germline ends came to 9 bases. Germline-derived CDR1 and CDR2 are SEHNR and FQNEAQ (reference sequence). The CDR3 sequence is 15 residues long. This CDR3 reads CASSFGLASYNEQFF. In DNA form, the CDR3 reads TGTGCCAGCAGCTTTGGTCTAGCCTCCTACAATGAGCAGTTCTTC.

The gene calls are TRBV27 and TRBJ2-3; possible D gene TRBD1, 5 bases. Trimming removed 0 bases at V and 3 bases at J, with 16 bases between. The germline V gene has CDR1 MNHEY and CDR2 SMNVEV (reference sequence). There are 17 residues in the CDR3. Here the CDR3 DNA reads TGTGCCAGCAGTTTATCGGCCCAGGGAAGGAGTACAGATACGCAGTATTTT. This gives the protein CASSLSAQGRSTDTQYF.

V usage is TRBV6-4 and J usage is TRBJ2-5; D gene uncertain. The length of the CDR3 is 16 residues. V lost 3 bases and J 3 bases, leaving 17 bases between the germline ends. The germline V gene encodes CDR1 MRHNA and CDR2 SNTAGT. Here the CDR3 DNA reads TGTGCCAGCAGTGATAGTCTTGCCGGTTACAAAGAGACCCAGTACTTC. Encoded protein: CASSDSLAGYKETQYF.

The V and J genes are TRBV2 and TRBJ2-7; D is perhaps TRBD2 (5 bases). The CDR3 covers 15 residues. CDR1 and CDR2 from the germline V gene are SNHLY and FYNNEI. Between the trimmed V and J ends, which lost 3 bases and 3 bases, there was a span of 15 bases. CDR3 nucleotides: TGTGCCAGCAGTGAGATCGTTGGTGGAGGCTACGAGCAGTACTTC. Translation: CASSEIVGGGYEQYF.

V is TRBV5-5 and J is TRBJ2-7, with D unresolved. This CDR3 has 14 residues. Germline V CDR1 and CDR2: SGHKS, YYEKEE (reference sequence). V was shortened by 4 bases and J by 2 bases, with 13 bases between the two germline ends. The CDR3 nucleotides read TGTGCCAGCAGCCCTGCCCTAATTCCCTACGAGCAGTACTTC. Translated, it gives CASSPALIPYEQYF.

V and J are TRBV11-2 and TRBJ2-7; D not resolved. V was cut by 5 bases and J by 5 bases, with 13 bases left in between. The germline V gene encodes CDR1 SGHAT and CDR2 FQNNGV. The CDR3 is 13 residues long. The CDR3 sequence is CASSRWTPDEQYF. The CDR3 DNA sequence: TGTGCCAGCAGCCGATGGACCCCAGACGAGCAGTACTTC.

With respect to this clone: The junction shows a germline mismatch at one end, possibly a read error. The rearrangement uses TRBV7-7 and TRBJ2-3; tentative D call: TRBD2 (5 bases). CDR1 SSHAT and CDR2 FNYEAQ come from the germline V gene (reference sequence). The CDR3 spans 13 residues. The CDR3 DNA is TGTGCTAGCAGCTTAACTAGTCAGGATACGCAGTATTTT. Residues: CASSLTSQDTQYF. Combining the CDR3 with reference TRBV7-7 and TRBJ2-3 gives the whole variable domain GAGVSQSPRYKVTKRGQDVTLRCDPISSHATLYWYQQALGQGPEFLTYFNYEAQPDKSGLPSDRFSAERPEGSISTLTIQRTEQRDSAMYRCASSLTSQDTQYFGPGTRLTVL.